This is a list of T cell receptor beta chains from one sample in a study of CD8 T cells in Susac syndrome. Each CDR3 protein is one row after TCRdb ran MiXCR on the immunoSEQ multiplex PCR reads. The sample has about 130,000 distinct CDR3 sequences, around 91% seen once. Input material: CD8+ T cells from PBMCs. All receptors come from a human donor with multiple sclerosis. Both conserved end residues are part of each CDR3. The D gene is left open where the match is weak. Some rows mark clone size as missing; the rest say once, few, many or name a class of expanded clone.

V	D	J	size	DNA	CDR3
TRBV5-4	TRBD1	TRBJ1-1	.	TGTGCCAGCAGCTTTAGGGGGAGGGGGCGCTTGCCCTTTAGTCTTGAAGCTTTCTTT	CASSFRGRGRLPFSLEAFF
TRBV5-1	.	TRBJ2-4	once	TGCGCCAGCAGTTCGGAGATGGCCAAAAACATTCAGTACTTC	CASSSEMAKNIQYF
TRBV6-5	.	TRBJ1-2	.	TGTGCCAGCAGTTACGGAAAGGGAGGCTACACCTTC	CASSYGKGGYTF
TRBV27	.	TRBJ2-7	.	TGTGCCAGCAGTCCTAACCTAAAGCGGAATGACTACGAGCAGTACTTC	CASSPNLKRNDYEQYF
TRBV5-6	TRBD1	TRBJ2-7	once	TGTGCCAGCAGCCCTGGACAGGGCCCCTCCTACGAGCAGTACTTC	CASSPGQGPSYEQYF
TRBV7-2	TRBD2	TRBJ2-3	.	TGTGCCAGCAGCCCCGAAGGAGCGGGAGTCGGGGCAGATACGCAGTATTTT	CASSPEGAGVGADTQYF
TRBV4-1	.	TRBJ1-3	.	TGCGCCAGCAGCCAAGACGGGGGGGTCACCATATATTTT	CASSQDGGVTIYF
TRBV6-5	TRBD2	TRBJ2-7	.	TGTGCCAGCAGTTCCCGACTAGCGGGGTTCGCCGAGCAGTACTTC	CASSSRLAGFAEQYF
TRBV6-2/TRBV6-3	.	TRBJ2-1	.	TGTGCCAGCACTTACCAGGTCCTCACAATGAGCTCCTACAATGAGCAGTTCTTC	CASTYQVLTMSSYNEQFF
TRBV29-1	TRBD2	TRBJ2-7	.	TGCAGCGTTGAAGTCCCCGCGGGAGGTCCCGCGTTAGGCGAGCAGTACTTC	CSVEVPAGGPALGEQYF
TRBV27	.	TRBJ2-5	.	TGTGCCAGCAGTTTAGGGGCGGGAGAGACCCAGTACTTC	CASSLGAGETQYF
TRBV29-1	.	TRBJ1-1	.	TGCAGCCCCTGGAACATGAACACTGAAGCTTTCTTT	CSPWNMNTEAFF
TRBV20-1	TRBD2	TRBJ2-7	once	TGCAGTGCTAGAGAAACTAGCGGGAAAACCTACGAGCAGTACTTC	CSARETSGKTYEQYF
TRBV5-6	.	TRBJ1-2	.	TGTGCCAGCAGCTTCGGGGTATTGAGCGGCTACACCTTC	CASSFGVLSGYTF
TRBV12-3/TRBV12-4	.	TRBJ2-5	once	TGTGCCAGCAGCTCAGGGGAGAGGGGGACCCAGTACTTC	CASSSGERGTQYF
TRBV5-6	.	TRBJ2-1	.	TGTGCCAGCAGCCCCTCAGGGGTAGAGCAGTTCTTC	CASSPSGVEQFF
TRBV11-2	.	TRBJ2-1	.	TGTGCCAGCAGCTTAGAATTCGTCAGCTCCTACAATGAGCAGTTCTTC	CASSLEFVSSYNEQFF
TRBV5-6	.	TRBJ1-5	.	TGTGCCAGCAGCTCGGGCGCGGGATCGGTTCAGCCCCAGCATTTT	CASSSGAGSVQPQHF
TRBV7-9	TRBD2	TRBJ2-7	.	TGTGCCAGCAGCGCCGGGACTAGCGGCCCCTCCTACGAGCAGTACTTC	CASSAGTSGPSYEQYF
TRBV7-9	.	TRBJ1-1	.	TGTGCCAGCAGCCCTGAAGCTTTCTTT	CASSPEAFF
TRBV23-1	TRBD2	TRBJ2-5	.	TGCGCCAGCAGTCACGGGACTAGCGGGAGGGCCGAGGAGACCCAGTACTTC	CASSHGTSGRAEETQYF
TRBV7-9	TRBD1	TRBJ1-5	once	TGTGCCAGCAGCCCGGGACAGCGGTCGGAGCCCCAGCATTTT	CASSPGQRSEPQHF
TRBV3-1	.	TRBJ2-7	once	TGTGCCAGCAGCCACCCACTCTGGGGCGAGCAGTACTTC	CASSHPLWGEQYF
TRBV11-3	.	TRBJ2-7	once	TGTGCCAGCAGCTCGACTGGTGCTTACGAGCAGTACTTC	CASSSTGAYEQYF
TRBV29-1	.	TRBJ2-1	.	TGCAGCGTTCAATACAATGAGCAGTTCTTC	CSVQYNEQFF
TRBV7-9	.	TRBJ1-1	.	TGTGCCAGCAGCCCCGGCGTACTCCGGGGGGGAACCGGGGCTGAAGCTTTCTTT	CASSPGVLRGGTGAEAFF
TRBV14	.	TRBJ2-7	.	TGTGCCAGCAGCCAATGGGGACTGGCTTTCGAGCAGTACTTC	CASSQWGLAFEQYF
TRBV5-4	TRBD2	TRBJ2-1	.	TGTGCCAGCAGCACTAGCGGAAACTCCTACAATGAGCAGTTCTTC	CASSTSGNSYNEQFF
TRBV6-5	TRBD2	TRBJ2-1	.	TGTGCCAGCAGTTACTCGTTGCCGGGGCTAGCGGGAGACAATGAGCAGTTCTTC	CASSYSLPGLAGDNEQFF
TRBV7-9	.	TRBJ2-5	.	TGTGCCAGCAGCCCGATTCGAATCAGAGGAGGCGAAGAGACCCAGTACTTC	CASSPIRIRGGEETQYF
TRBV27	.	TRBJ2-7	.	TGTGCCAGCAGTAGTATGGGCGACGGTGCCTACGAGCAGTACTTC	CASSSMGDGAYEQYF
TRBV29-1	.	TRBJ2-2	once	TGCAGCGTTGTGACAGGGAGGGACACCGGGGAGCTGTTTTTT	CSVVTGRDTGELFF
TRBV7-2	.	TRBJ2-7	few	TGTGCCAGCAGCTTAGGAACAGGGCTCTACGAGCAGTACTTC	CASSLGTGLYEQYF
TRBV13	TRBD2	TRBJ2-7	.	TGTGCCAGCAGCCATCCGGGGGGGATCGAGCAGTACTTC	CASSHPGGIEQYF
TRBV7-9	.	TRBJ2-1	.	TGTGCCAGCAGCTTTGACTCCTTCAATGAGCAGTTCTTC	CASSFDSFNEQFF
TRBV5-4	TRBD1	TRBJ2-5	once	TGTGCCAGCAGCTCGCCGGGACAGGGTGAAGAGACCCAGTACTTC	CASSSPGQGEETQYF